The sequence of this T cell receptor (beta chain) was determined in a study of blood T cell repertoires in COVID-19. Turning to the study itself: Samples of COVID-19 (acute and convalescent) were obtained from the United States, Italy and Spain. In each case, the material was cDNA or gDNA derived from T cells, B-cell-depleted T cells, or PBMCs.

Seattle participants joined during active infection and were tracked over time. Germline CDR1 reads SGDLS; CDR2 reads YYNGEE. The CDR3 length is 18 residues. After removal of 4 bases from V and 3 bases from J, the junction contained 13 bases not matched to a gene. In the source study's methods: Using reference gene primer amplification, nucleated cell counts were estimated. Only in-frame clones appear in the TCRdb table, and some are missing; sequencing was by immunoSEQ multiplex PCR. The DNA gave D and trimming, while V, J and clone size come from that table. The sample has about 170,000 clones; about 88% are singletons.

This receptor was obtained from a woman older than 75 with COVID-19, enrolled during active disease. This chain uses TRBV9 with TRBJ2-2, with 9 bases that match TRBD2. Sequencing was performed on peripheral blood. The CDR3 DNA sequence: TGTGCCAGCAGCCCCCGGCGGGAGGGCTCTTCTCACACCGGGGAGCTGTTTTTT. Translated, it gives CASSPRREGSSHTGELFF.